This is a list of T cell receptor beta chains from one sample in a study of Ad26.COV2.S vaccination and SARS-CoV-2 variants. Some clones are missing from TCRdb's copy, which holds only in-frame ones; the method was immunoSEQ multiplex PCR. This table has about 400,000 clones, approximately 83% appearing once. This sample comprised peripheral blood, obtained in a trial of Ad26.COV2.S vaccine versus placebo. The source is a person between 18 and 60 years old who received the Ad26.COV2.S COVID-19 vaccine or a placebo. The conserved cysteine and the conserved F or W are not part of the CDR3 here.

TRBJ1-1	TRBV11-2	ASSPRQDNTEAF
TRBJ1-3	TRBV6-5	ASSFTGEGNTIY
TRBJ2-7	TRBV11-3	ATATSGDEQY
TRBJ2-5	TRBV5-4	ASSDSGRAKETQY
TRBJ2-7	TRBV7-9	ASSWVGTVGGIYEQY
TRBJ1-1	TRBV19	ASSETGVMNTEAF
TRBJ2-5	TRBV29-1	SVVGLGETQY
TRBJ1-1	TRBV5-1	ASSLARTNRNTEAF
TRBJ2-1	TRBV2	ASSQDYNEQF
TRBJ1-2	TRBV19	ASNGLGGLYGYT
TRBJ1-1	TRBV2	ASRGGALNTEAF
TRBJ2-3	TRBV4-3	ASSQDHPGLFTDTQY
TRBJ1-1	TRBV6-2/TRBV6-3	ASSTPGSFPTEAF
TRBJ1-1	TRBV14	ASSQILQGLAF
TRBJ2-2	TRBV6-6	ASRRDRANTGELF
TRBJ1-6	TRBV7-9	ASSLGSGQMNSPLH
TRBJ2-7	TRBV29-1	SVSRDRGYEQY
TRBJ2-1	TRBV9	ASSTRTSGGLYNEQF
TRBJ1-4	TRBV4-1	ASSHPGQGDEKLF
TRBJ2-2	TRBV13	ASSWVTSGRAGTGELF
TRBJ2-1	TRBV5-4	ASSPGGRNNEQF
TRBJ1-4	TRBV5-1	ASSLGVPGSEKLF
TRBJ2-1	TRBV12-3/TRBV12-4	ASRGAGHNEQF
TRBJ2-6	TRBV2	ASTDWFGANVLT
TRBJ2-1	TRBV23-1	ASSPRGGDEQF
TRBJ2-1	TRBV5-1	ASSRAGGGDEQF
TRBJ2-7	TRBV7-7	ASSPLGSRYEQY
TRBJ2-1	TRBV7-9	ASSLESGGYNEQF
TRBJ2-1	TRBV6-2/TRBV6-3	ASSYTGLAGGYNEQF
TRBJ2-3	TRBV7-6	ASSSTGTSGSTQY
TRBJ2-7	TRBV7-8	ASSLNRFSYEQY
TRBJ1-3	TRBV7-2	ASTESWGPGNTIY
TRBJ2-7	TRBV11-3	ASSSSGTQGRYEQY
TRBJ2-2	TRBV21-1	ASTMLGGVDGGELF
TRBJ1-5	TRBV6-5	ASSYSGLDQPQH
TRBJ2-3	TRBV27	ASRSMGDTQY
TRBJ2-2	TRBV18	ASSDTSGTNTGELF
TRBJ2-5	TRBV20-1	SASGETQY
TRBJ1-2	TRBV19	ASSIGGNYGYT
TRBJ2-5	TRBV2	ASAEDRVQETQY
TRBJ2-1	TRBV7-9	ASSPPLVHNEQF
TRBJ1-2	TRBV4-1	ASSQDMTGGNYGYT
TRBJ2-7	TRBV18	ASSPQFPGREQY
TRBJ2-4	TRBV11-1	ASSQGAAAPGIQY
TRBJ2-7	TRBV27	ASSLASDYEQY
TRBJ2-2	TRBV27	ASSSRRTGHTGELF
TRBJ2-3	TRBV29-1	SVSTGEDTQY
TRBJ1-6	TRBV9	ASSVLGDPNSPLH
TRBJ1-1	TRBV14	ASSQGYRVNTEAF
TRBJ1-2	TRBV20-1	SVVGNGYT
TRBJ1-1	TRBV3-1/TRBV3-2	ASSQVGENTEAF
TRBJ2-1	TRBV9	ASGVGLYNEQF
TRBJ2-7	TRBV19	ASSIFGEQY
TRBJ2-4	TRBV5-5	ASSLVSLAKNIQY